One and the same sample provided the 29 T cell receptor beta chains below, sequenced in a study of cytomegalovirus exposure and HLA in healthy donors. PCR used 60 Vbeta primers and 13 Jbeta primers. Sequencing was performed with immunoSEQ multiplex PCR; in TCRdb, only in-frame clones are kept and a portion is missing. The sample has 100,000 to 150,000 clones; the top ten hold 1.5% to 1.9%. Source material: PBMCs. The source is a woman in her thirties or forties in good health and CMV-seronegative.

The chain joins TRBV9 to TRBJ2-5, with no clear D. Trimming cost V 0 bases and J 1 base, with 7 bases left between them. In germline, CDR1 is SGDLS, CDR2 YYNGEE. This CDR3 region has 14 residues. This CDR3 reads CASSVEAAQETQYF. The CDR3 nucleotides read TGTGCCAGCAGCGTAGAGGCGGCCCAAGAGACCCAGTACTTC.

J is TRBJ2-7 and V is TRBV5-6; the D call may be TRBD1 or TRBD2 (5 bases each). The V gene's germline CDR1 is SGHDT and CDR2 YYEEEE. The germline V and J ends were trimmed by 4 bases and 7 bases, with 12 bases remaining between them. The length of the CDR3 is 12 residues. The CDR3 DNA follows: TGTGCCAGCAGCCCATTTTGGGGGGAGCAGTACGTC. This translates into CASSPFWGEQYV.

This rearrangement joins TRBV18 to TRBJ1-1; 7 bases align to TRBD1. The CDR3 covers 13 residues. Germline CDR1 reads KGHSH; CDR2 reads LQKENI. Unmatched junction bases numbered 14, after V lost 6 bases and J lost 13 bases. The CDR3 here is CASSPGQEGRGFF. CDR3 nucleotides: TGTGCCAGCTCCCCCGGACAGGAAGGGAGAGGTTTCTTT.

This chain joins TRBV10-3 and TRBJ2-7; 11 bases map to TRBD2. V lost 0 bases and J lost 3; bases outside the gene matches: 1. The CDR3 is 15 amino acids. Germline V gene sequence: CDR1 ENHRY, CDR2 SYGVKD. CDR3 amino acids: CAISESTSGGYEQYF. The CDR3, as DNA: TGTGCCATCAGTGAGTCTACTAGCGGGGGCTACGAGCAGTACTTC.

This sequence joins TRBV19 and TRBJ2-2, with D unresolved. Trimming pared 6 bases from V and 6 bases from J, leaving 11 bases between. CDR1 is LNHDA and CDR2 is SQIVND in the germline V gene (reference sequence). The CDR3 has 13 amino acids. The CDR3 bases are TGTGCCAGTAGACCCCCCGCGGCCGGGGAGCTGTTTTTT. Protein product: CASRPPAAGELFF.

The rearrangement links TRBV6-1 to TRBJ1-4, with 9 nucleotides matching TRBD1. The germline V gene encodes CDR1 MNHNS and CDR2 SASEGT. This CDR3 region has 16 residues. V gave up 3 bases and J gave up 8 bases; unmatched junction bases: 10. The CDR3 spells CASSDFHRGPGEKLFF. DNA of the CDR3: TGTGCCAGCAGTGATTTTCACAGGGGGCCGGGAGAAAAACTGTTTTTT.

V is TRBV10-3 and J is TRBJ1-1, with TRBD1 matching over 10 bases. CDR3 length equals 17 residues. Germline trimming cut 3 bases from V and 2 bases from J; bases unmatched to any gene: 9. CDR1 and CDR2 from the germline V gene are ENHRY and SYGVKD. CDR3: CAISDLGGQGDNTEAFF. The CDR3 coding sequence is TGTGCCATCAGTGATTTGGGAGGACAGGGGGACAACACTGAAGCTTTCTTT.

The chain has TRBV5-4 and TRBJ2-1, with D possibly matching TRBD2 (6 bases). Per germline, CDR1 SGHNT and CDR2 YYREEE (reference sequence). Trimming cost V 4 bases and J 4 bases, with 21 bases left between them. The CDR3 runs to 17 residues. The CDR3 is CASSGLLPRGAYNEQFF. The CDR3 DNA is TGTGCCAGCAGCGGGCTACTTCCTCGCGGGGCTTACAATGAGCAGTTCTTC.

The rearrangement joins TRBV6-1 to TRBJ2-5; no firm D call. V lost 8 bases and J 0 bases, leaving 7 bases between the germline ends. This CDR3 has 12 amino acids. The germline V gene encodes CDR1 MNHNS and CDR2 SASEGT. Here the CDR3 reads CASDQYQETQYF. The CDR3 nucleotides are TGTGCCAGCGATCAGTACCAAGAGACCCAGTACTTC.

The genes are TRBV4-3 and TRBJ1-5; the match to TRBD1 covers 9 bases. The CDR3 spans 15 residues. With V trimmed by 6 bases and J by 3 bases, 6 bases remained unmatched. Germline V gives CDR1 LGHNA, CDR2 YSLEER. CDR3 in DNA: TGCGCCAGCAGTTTCGACAGGGGGAACAATCAGCCCCAGCATTTT. Translating gives CASSFDRGNNQPQHF.

The chain has TRBV28 and TRBJ1-1; 7 bases are a match to TRBD1. This CDR3 is built from 16 residues. J lost 3 bases, V lost 5 bases, and 12 bases had no gene match. Germline lookup yields CDR1 MDHEN and CDR2 SYDVKM. This CDR3 is CASSPAPDDRDTEAFF. CDR3 DNA sequence: TGTGCCAGCAGTCCCGCTCCAGATGACAGGGACACTGAAGCTTTCTTT. Based on the CDR3 plus reference TRBV28 and TRBJ1-1, the full variable domain is DVKVTQSSRYLVKRTGEKVFLECVQDMDHENMFWYRQDPGLGLRLIYFSYDVKMKEKGDIPEGYSVSREKKERFSLILESASTNQTSMYLCASSPAPDDRDTEAFFGQGTRLTVV.

V usage is TRBV7-8 and J usage is TRBJ1-2; D gene ambiguous. V lost 5 bases and J lost 6, with 16 bases in between. Germline V lookup: CDR1 SGHVS, CDR2 FQNEAQ. This CDR3 contains 14 residues. The CDR3 sequence is CASSPPGSTNGYTF. In DNA, the CDR3 is TGTGCCAGCAGCCCTCCGGGATCGACGAATGGCTACACCTTC.

The CDR3: CASSARTGENTIYF. The CDR3, as DNA: TGCGCCAGCAGCGCCAGGACTGGGGAAAACACCATATATTTT. J is TRBJ1-3 and V is TRBV5-1; no clear D gene. The length of the CDR3 is 14 residues. With 4 bases removed from V and 6 bases from J, the gap between germline ends came to 14 bases. Germline loops: CDR1 SGHRS, CDR2 YFSETQ.

The chain has TRBV2 and TRBJ2-7; D might be TRBD2 (6 bases). Germline V gene data show CDR1 as SNHLY and CDR2 as FYNNEI. The germline V and J ends were trimmed by 0 bases and 3 bases, with 12 bases remaining between them. The CDR3 spans 15 residues. This chain's CDR3 is CASSEASGVGYEQYF. CDR3 sequence (DNA): TGTGCCAGCAGTGAAGCGTCGGGGGTTGGCTACGAGCAGTACTTC. Together with reference TRBV2 and TRBJ2-7, the CDR3 gives the full variable domain: EPEVTQTPSHQVTQMGQEVILRCVPISNHLYFYWYRQILGQKVEFLVSFYNNEISEKSEIFDDQFSVERPDGSNFTLKIRSTKLEDSAMYFCASSEASGVGYEQYFGPGTRLTVT.

The chain employs TRBV7-8 and TRBJ2-7, with D possibly TRBD2 on 6 matching bases. Between the trimmed V and J ends, which lost 5 bases and 6 bases, there was a span of 17 bases. Germline CDR1 is SGHVS and CDR2 is FQNEAQ. The CDR3 sequence is 14 residues long. This chain's CDR3 is CASSTSPTATEQYF. CDR3 nucleotides: TGTGCCAGCAGCACTAGCCCTACAGCGACCGAGCAGTACTTC.

This rearrangement joins TRBV7-9 to TRBJ1-3; D is ambiguous. The CDR3 covers 12 residues. Trimming left V 6 bases short and J 1 base short, with 4 bases between. Germline-derived CDR1 and CDR2 are SEHNR and FQNEAQ (reference sequence). DNA for the CDR3: TGTGCCAGCAGTCCTTCTGGAAACACCATATATTTT. Protein: CASSPSGNTIYF.

The chain carries TRBV11-3 and TRBJ2-3; perhaps TRBD1 as D (6 bases). Trimming took off 4 bases at V and 3 bases at J, with 17 bases between the two ends. The germline CDR1 and CDR2 sequences are SGHNT and YENEEA. This CDR3 is built from 16 residues. In DNA, the CDR3 is TGTGCCAGCAGCTCCCGGAGTCAGGGGCTGACAGATACGCAGTATTTT. Protein sequence: CASSSRSQGLTDTQYF.

The CDR3 spells CASRPLETELYEQYF. As DNA, the CDR3 is TGTGCCAGCAGACCTCTGGAGACCGAACTCTACGAGCAGTACTTC. The chain joins TRBV4-2 to TRBJ2-7; D unclear. This CDR3 has 15 residues. Trimming shortened V by 6 bases and J by 3 bases, and 18 bases separated the two germline ends. In germline, CDR1 is LGHNA, CDR2 YNFKEQ.

J is TRBJ2-1 and V is TRBV7-3; D is uncertain. CDR1 and CDR2 (germline): SGHTA, FQGTGA. The V and J ends lost 0 bases and 0 bases respectively, with 6 bases between them. There are 15 residues in the CDR3. The CDR3 DNA sequence: TGTGCCAGCAGCTTAACCGTCAGCTCCTACAATGAGCAGTTCTTC. It specifies CASSLTVSSYNEQFF.

The genes are TRBV4-1 and TRBJ2-3; 10 bases agree with TRBD2. With V trimmed by 0 bases and J by 5 bases, 8 bases remained unmatched. Germline V gene data show CDR1 as MGHRA and CDR2 as YSYEKL. This CDR3 region has 17 residues. The CDR3 spells CASSQDRSGGARDTQYF. Here the CDR3 DNA reads TGCGCCAGCAGCCAAGATCGAAGCGGGGGGGCCAGAGATACGCAGTATTTT.

The chain recombines TRBV7-3 with TRBJ1-1, with 7 bases lining up with TRBD1. The CDR3 is 14 residues long. CDR1 and CDR2 from the germline V gene are SGHTA and FQGTGA. V lost 1 base to trimming and J lost 5 bases; unmatched junction nucleotides: 4. This CDR3 is CASSLNRGETEAFF. The CDR3 DNA sequence: TGTGCCAGCAGCTTAAACAGGGGAGAGACTGAAGCTTTCTTT.

Turning to this clone: Other DNA sequences within the sample encode an identical CDR3. The chain joins TRBV4-1 to TRBJ2-5, with TRBD1 as a possible D gene (6 bases). CDR1 is MGHRA, CDR2 YSYEKL, per germline. The CDR3 is made up of 14 amino acids. The germline V and J ends were trimmed by 4 bases and 2 bases, with 11 bases remaining between them. This CDR3 reads CASSPWTEQETQYF. In DNA form, the CDR3 reads TGCGCCAGCAGCCCATGGACAGAACAAGAGACCCAGTACTTC.

The chain employs TRBV19 and TRBJ1-4, with unresolved D. This CDR3 is 16 amino acids long. V lost 0 bases, J lost 0 bases, and 8 bases lay in between. Germline V CDR1 and CDR2: LNHDA, SQIVND (reference sequence). This chain's CDR3 is CASSIDRSTTNEKLFF. The CDR3 DNA reads TGTGCCAGTAGTATAGATCGGTCAACAACTAATGAAAAACTGTTTTTT.

The CDR3 reads CASSQSQETQYF. The CDR3, as DNA: TGCGCCAGCAGTCAATCGCAGGAGACCCAGTACTTC. The chain has TRBV23-1 and TRBJ2-5; D unclear. TRBV23-1 is designated an ORF whose function remains uncertain. CDR3 size: 12 residues. The V end lost 0 bases, the J end lost 5 bases, and 4 bases lay between the germline ends.

This chain links TRBV30 with TRBJ2-6, with TRBD2 matching over 12 bases. Per germline, CDR1 GTSNPN and CDR2 SVGIG (reference sequence). V shed 3 bases and J 12 bases; nucleotides not matched to a gene: 12. CDR3 length equals 16 residues. Here the CDR3 DNA reads TGTGCCTGGAGCCAAGGGACTAGCGGGTGCCGTGTCGTCCTGACTTTC. Its translation: CAWSQGTSGCRVVLTF.

V is TRBV5-4 and J is TRBJ1-6; TRBD1 matches 7 bases. The CDR3 runs to 16 residues. The V and J ends lost 4 bases and 6 bases, in that order; junction bases with no gene match: 10. In germline, CDR1 is SGHNT, CDR2 YYREEE (reference sequence). The CDR3 region has the DNA TGTGCCAGCAGCCCACCGACAGGGAATGGTAATTCACCCCTCCACTTT. Its translation: CASSPPTGNGNSPLHF.

The chain recombines TRBV7-9 with TRBJ2-3, with D uncertain. Per germline, CDR1 SEHNR and CDR2 FQNEAQ (reference sequence). The ends were cut back, 1 base at V and 0 bases at J, with 5 bases in the middle. CDR3 length equals 14 residues. The DNA of the CDR3 is TGTGCCAGCAGCTTAGATCCTAGCACAGATACGCAGTATTTT. It translates to CASSLDPSTDTQYF.

The chain carries TRBV4-1 and TRBJ1-5, with a tentative D call TRBD1 (6 bases). This CDR3 has 14 residues. Germline CDR1 is MGHRA and CDR2 is YSYEKL. V lost 4 bases to trimming and J lost 4 bases, with 11 bases between them. The CDR3 reads CASSPGQPNQPQHF. CDR3 DNA: TGCGCCAGCAGCCCTGGACAGCCAAATCAGCCCCAGCATTTT.

The J gene is TRBJ2-2, the V gene TRBV5-1; 7 nucleotides agree with TRBD1. The trim removed 6 bases at V and 2 bases at J, leaving 7 bases unmatched. CDR3 length: 15 residues. Germline CDR1 reads SGHRS; CDR2 reads YFSETQ. The chain's CDR3 is CASTQGTANTGELFF. The CDR3 region has the DNA TGCGCCAGCACCCAAGGGACAGCCAACACCGGGGAGCTGTTTTTT.